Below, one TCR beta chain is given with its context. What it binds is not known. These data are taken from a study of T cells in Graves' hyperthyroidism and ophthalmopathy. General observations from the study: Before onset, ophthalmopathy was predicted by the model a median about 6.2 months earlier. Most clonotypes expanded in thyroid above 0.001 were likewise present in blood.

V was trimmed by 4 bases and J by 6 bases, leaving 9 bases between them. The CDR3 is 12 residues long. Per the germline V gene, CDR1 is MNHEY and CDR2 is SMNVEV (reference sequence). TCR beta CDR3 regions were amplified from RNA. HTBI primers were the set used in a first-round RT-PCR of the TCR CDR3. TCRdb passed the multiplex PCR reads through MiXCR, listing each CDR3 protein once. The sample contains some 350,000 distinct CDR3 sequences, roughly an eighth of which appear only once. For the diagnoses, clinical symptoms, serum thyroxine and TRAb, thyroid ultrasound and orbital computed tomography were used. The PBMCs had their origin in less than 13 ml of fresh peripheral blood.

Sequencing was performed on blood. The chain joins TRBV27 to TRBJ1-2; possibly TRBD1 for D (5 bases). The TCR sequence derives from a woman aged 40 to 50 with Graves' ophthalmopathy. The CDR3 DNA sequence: TGTGCCAGCAGTTCCGGGACGCATGGCTACACCTTC. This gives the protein CASSSGTHGYTF.